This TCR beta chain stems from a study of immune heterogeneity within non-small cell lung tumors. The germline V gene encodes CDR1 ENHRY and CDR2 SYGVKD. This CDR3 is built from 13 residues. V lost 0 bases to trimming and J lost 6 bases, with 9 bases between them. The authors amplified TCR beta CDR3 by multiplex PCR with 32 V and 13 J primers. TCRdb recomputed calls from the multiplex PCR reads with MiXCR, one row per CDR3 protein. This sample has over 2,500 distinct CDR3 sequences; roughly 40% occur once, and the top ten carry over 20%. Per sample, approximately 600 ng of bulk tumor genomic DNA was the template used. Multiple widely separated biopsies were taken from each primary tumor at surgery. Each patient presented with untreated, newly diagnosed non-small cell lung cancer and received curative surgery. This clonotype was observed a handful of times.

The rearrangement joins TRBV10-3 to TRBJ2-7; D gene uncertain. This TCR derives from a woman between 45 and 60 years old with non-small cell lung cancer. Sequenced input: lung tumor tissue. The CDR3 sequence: CAISESGSGEQYF. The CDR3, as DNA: TGTGCCATCAGTGAGTCAGGTTCCGGCGAGCAGTACTTC.